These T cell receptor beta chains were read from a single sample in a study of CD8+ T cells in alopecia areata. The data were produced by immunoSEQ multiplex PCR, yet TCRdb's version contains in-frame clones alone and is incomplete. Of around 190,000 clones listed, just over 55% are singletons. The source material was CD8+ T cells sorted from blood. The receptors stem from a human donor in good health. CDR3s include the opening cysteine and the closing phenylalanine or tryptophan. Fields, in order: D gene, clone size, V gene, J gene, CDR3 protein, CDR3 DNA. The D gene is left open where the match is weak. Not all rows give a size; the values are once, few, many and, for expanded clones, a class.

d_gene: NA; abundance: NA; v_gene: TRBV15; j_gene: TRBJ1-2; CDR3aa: CATRADEDNYGYTF; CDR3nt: TGTGCCACCAGGGCGGATGAGGATAACTATGGCTACACCTTC
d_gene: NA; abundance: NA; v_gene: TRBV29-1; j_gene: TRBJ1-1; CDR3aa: CSVVWGDTEAFF; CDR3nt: TGCAGCGTTGTGTGGGGCGACACTGAAGCTTTCTTT
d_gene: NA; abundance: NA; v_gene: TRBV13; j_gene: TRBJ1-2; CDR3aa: CASSIQSGGGNYGYTF; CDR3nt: TGTGCCAGCAGCATCCAATCGGGGGGCGGGAACTATGGCTACACCTTC
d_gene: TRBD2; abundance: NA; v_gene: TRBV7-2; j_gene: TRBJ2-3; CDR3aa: CASSHGLAGSTDTQYF; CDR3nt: TGTGCCAGCAGCCACGGACTAGCGGGGAGCACAGATACGCAGTATTTT
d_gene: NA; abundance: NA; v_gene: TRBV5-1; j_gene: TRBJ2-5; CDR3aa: CASSSGASTQETQYF; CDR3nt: TGCGCCAGCAGCTCTGGGGCAAGCACCCAAGAGACCCAGTACTTC
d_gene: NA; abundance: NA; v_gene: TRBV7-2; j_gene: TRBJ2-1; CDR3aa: CASSLGGGEVPYNEQFF; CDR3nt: TGTGCCAGCAGCTTAGGAGGAGGAGAGGTTCCCTACAATGAGCAGTTCTTC
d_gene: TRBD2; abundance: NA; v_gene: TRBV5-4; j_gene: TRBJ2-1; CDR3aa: CASSSSGYNEQFF; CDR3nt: TGTGCCAGCAGCTCTAGCGGCTACAATGAGCAGTTCTTC
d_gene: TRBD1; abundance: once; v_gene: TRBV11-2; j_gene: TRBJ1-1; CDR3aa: CASSITGGPLLSTEAFF; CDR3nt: TGTGCCAGCAGCATAACAGGGGGCCCGCTGTTGAGCACTGAAGCTTTCTTT
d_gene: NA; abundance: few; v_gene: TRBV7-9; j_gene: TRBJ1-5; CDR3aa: CASSLPNQPQHF; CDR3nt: TGTGCCAGCAGCTTACCAAATCAGCCCCAGCATTTT
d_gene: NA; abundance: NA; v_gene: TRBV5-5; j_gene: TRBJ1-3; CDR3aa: CASSLQGSGNTIYF; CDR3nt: TGTGCCAGCAGCTTGCAGGGCTCTGGAAACACCATATATTTT
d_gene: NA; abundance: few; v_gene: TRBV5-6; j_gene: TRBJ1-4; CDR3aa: CASSLETGEKLFF; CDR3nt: TGTGCCAGCAGCTTGGAAACTGGGGAAAAACTGTTTTTT
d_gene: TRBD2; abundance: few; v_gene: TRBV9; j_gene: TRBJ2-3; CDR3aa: CASSVAGTRSTDTQYF; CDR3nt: TGTGCCAGCAGCGTGGCCGGGACTAGGAGTACGGATACGCAGTATTTT
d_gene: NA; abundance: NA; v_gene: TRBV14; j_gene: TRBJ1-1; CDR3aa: CASSPGTEAFF; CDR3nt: TGTGCCAGCAGCCCTGGGACTGAAGCTTTCTTT
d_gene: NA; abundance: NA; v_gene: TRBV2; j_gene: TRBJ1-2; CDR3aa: CASSDIQTGYTF; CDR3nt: TGTGCCAGCAGTGACATCCAGACGGGCTACACCTTC
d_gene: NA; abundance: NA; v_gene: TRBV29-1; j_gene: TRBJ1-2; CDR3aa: CSVEQGGYGYTF; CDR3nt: TGCAGCGTTGAACAGGGCGGCTATGGCTACACCTTC
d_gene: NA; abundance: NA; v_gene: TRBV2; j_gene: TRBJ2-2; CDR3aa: CASTSAGPTGELFF; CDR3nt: TGTGCCAGCACCTCGGCAGGACCGACCGGGGAGCTGTTTTTT
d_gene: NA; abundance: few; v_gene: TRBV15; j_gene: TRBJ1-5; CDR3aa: CATTNQPQHF; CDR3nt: TGTGCCACCACGAATCAGCCCCAGCATTTT
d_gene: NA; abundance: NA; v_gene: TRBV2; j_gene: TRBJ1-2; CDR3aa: CASSEGGGNGYTF; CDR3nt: TGTGCCAGCAGTGAAGGAGGGGGAAATGGCTACACCTTC
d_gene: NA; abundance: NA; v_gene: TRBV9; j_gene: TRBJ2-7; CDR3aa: CASSVIDGEQYF; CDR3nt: TGTGCCAGCAGCGTAATAGACGGGGAGCAGTACTTC
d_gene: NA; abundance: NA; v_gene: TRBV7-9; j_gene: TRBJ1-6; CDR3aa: CASNAGYGNVSPLHF; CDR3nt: TGTGCCAGCAACGCCGGATACGGGAACGTGTCACCCCTCCACTTT
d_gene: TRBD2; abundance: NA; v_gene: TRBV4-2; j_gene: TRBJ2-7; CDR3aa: CASSQGTGTSYEQYF; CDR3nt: TGTGCCAGCAGCCAAGGAACCGGGACTAGCTACGAGCAGTACTTC
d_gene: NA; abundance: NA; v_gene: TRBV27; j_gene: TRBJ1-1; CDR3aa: CASSRGARGTEAFF; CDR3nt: TGTGCCAGCAGTCGCGGCGCACGGGGCACTGAAGCTTTCTTT
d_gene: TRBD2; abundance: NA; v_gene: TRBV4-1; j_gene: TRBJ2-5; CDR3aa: CASSQEASGGAQETQYF; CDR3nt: TGCGCCAGCAGCCAAGAAGCTAGCGGGGGGGCTCAGGAGACCCAGTACTTC
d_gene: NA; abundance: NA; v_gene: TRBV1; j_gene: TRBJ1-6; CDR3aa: CTSSPRRAPLHF; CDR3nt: TGCACCAGCAGCCCACGTAGGGCACCCCTCCACTTT
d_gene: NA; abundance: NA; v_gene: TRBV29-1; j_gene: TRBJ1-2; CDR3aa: CSVEVQREGVFGYTF; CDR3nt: TGCAGCGTTGAAGTCCAGAGGGAGGGAGTCTTTGGCTACACCTTC
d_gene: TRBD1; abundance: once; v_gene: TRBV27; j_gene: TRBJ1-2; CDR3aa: CASSLGTGGAGGYTF; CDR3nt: TGTGCCAGCAGTTTAGGGACAGGGGGCGCCGGGGGCTACACCTTC
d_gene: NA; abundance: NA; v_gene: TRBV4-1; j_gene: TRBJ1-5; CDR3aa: CASSASPSNQPQHF; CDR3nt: TGCGCCAGCTCGGCCAGCCCTAGCAATCAGCCCCAGCATTTT
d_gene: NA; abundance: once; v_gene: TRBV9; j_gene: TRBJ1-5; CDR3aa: CASSVGPGRSNQPQHF; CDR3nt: TGTGCCAGCAGCGTAGGTCCAGGACGCAGCAATCAGCCCCAGCATTTT
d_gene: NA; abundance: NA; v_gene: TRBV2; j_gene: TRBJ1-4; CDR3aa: CASSARLEKLFF; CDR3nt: TGTGCCAGCAGCGCAAGGCTCGAAAAACTGTTTTTT
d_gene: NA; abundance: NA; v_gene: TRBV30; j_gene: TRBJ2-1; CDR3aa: CAWDRDGYNEQFF; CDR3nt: TGTGCCTGGGACCGGGACGGATACAATGAGCAGTTCTTC
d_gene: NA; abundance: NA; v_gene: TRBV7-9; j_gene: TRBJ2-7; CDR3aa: CASSLEIGEQYF; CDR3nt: TGTGCCAGCAGCCTGGAGATAGGCGAGCAGTACTTC
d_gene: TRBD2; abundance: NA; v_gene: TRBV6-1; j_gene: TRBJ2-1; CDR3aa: CASSSGGANEQFF; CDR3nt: TGTGCCAGCAGCAGCGGGGGGGCAAATGAGCAGTTCTTC
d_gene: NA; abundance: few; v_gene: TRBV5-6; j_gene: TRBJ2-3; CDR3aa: CASSLAMEIGTQYF; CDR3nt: TGTGCCAGCAGCTTAGCCATGGAGATTGGTACGCAGTATTTT
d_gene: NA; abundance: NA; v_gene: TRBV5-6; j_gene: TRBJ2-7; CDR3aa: CASSSSHEQYF; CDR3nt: TGTGCCAGCAGCTCCTCACACGAGCAGTACTTC
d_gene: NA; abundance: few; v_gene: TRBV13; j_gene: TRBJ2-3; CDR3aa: CASSLFTDTQYF; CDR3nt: TGTGCCAGCAGCTTGTTCACAGATACGCAGTATTTT
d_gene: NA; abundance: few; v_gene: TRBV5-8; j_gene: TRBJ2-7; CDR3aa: CASSDGRSVIYEQYF; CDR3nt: TGTGCCAGCAGCGACGGACGGTCCGTTATTTACGAGCAGTACTTC
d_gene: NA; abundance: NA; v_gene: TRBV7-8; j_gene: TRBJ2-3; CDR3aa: CASSLSGGYTDTQYF; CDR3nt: TGTGCCAGCAGCTTAAGTGGTGGGTACACAGATACGCAGTATTTT
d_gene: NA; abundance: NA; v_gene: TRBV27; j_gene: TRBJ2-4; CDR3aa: CASSLVQGRSQYF; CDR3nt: TGTGCCAGCAGTTTGGTCCAGGGAAGGAGTCAGTACTTC
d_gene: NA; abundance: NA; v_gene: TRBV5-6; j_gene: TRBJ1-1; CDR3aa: CASSSSGNTEAFF; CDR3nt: TGTGCCAGCAGCTCATCCGGGAACACTGAAGCTTTCTTT
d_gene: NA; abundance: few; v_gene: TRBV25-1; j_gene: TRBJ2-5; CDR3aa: CASSEFLLQETQYF; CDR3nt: TGTGCCAGCAGTGAATTTCTCCTTCAAGAGACCCAGTACTTC
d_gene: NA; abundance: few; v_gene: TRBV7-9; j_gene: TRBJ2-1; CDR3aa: CASSPQGLTSYNEQFF; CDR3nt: TGTGCCAGCAGCCCTCAGGGACTGACCTCCTACAATGAGCAGTTCTTC
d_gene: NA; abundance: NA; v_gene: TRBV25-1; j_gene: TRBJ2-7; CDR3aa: CASRDSSYEQYF; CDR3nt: TGTGCCAGCAGGGACAGTTCCTACGAGCAGTACTTC
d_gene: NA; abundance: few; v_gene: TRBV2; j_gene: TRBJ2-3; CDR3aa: CASMSEDSPVDTQYF; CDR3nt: TGTGCCAGCATGTCAGAGGACTCCCCGGTTGATACGCAGTATTTT
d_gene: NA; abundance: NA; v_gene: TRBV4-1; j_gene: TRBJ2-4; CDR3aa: CASRTGHVAKNIQYF; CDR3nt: TGCGCCAGCAGAACAGGGCACGTGGCCAAAAACATTCAGTACTTC
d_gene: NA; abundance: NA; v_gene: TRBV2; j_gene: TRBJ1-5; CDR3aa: CASSEGPRVSNQPQHF; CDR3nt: TGTGCCAGCAGTGAAGGACCACGAGTAAGCAATCAGCCCCAGCATTTT
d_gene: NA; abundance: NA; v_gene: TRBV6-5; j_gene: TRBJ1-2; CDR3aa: CASSSPGSRNNYGYTF; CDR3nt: TGTGCCAGCAGTTCCCCAGGGTCCCGAAATAACTATGGCTACACCTTC
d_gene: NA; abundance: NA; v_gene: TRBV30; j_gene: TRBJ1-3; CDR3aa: CAWSVTGGGRNTIYF; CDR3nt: TGTGCCTGGAGTGTGACTGGTGGGGGTAGAAACACCATATATTTT
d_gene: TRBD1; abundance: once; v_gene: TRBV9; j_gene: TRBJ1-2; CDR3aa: CASSETTGGWGYGYTF; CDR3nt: TGTGCCAGCAGCGAGACCACAGGGGGCTGGGGCTATGGCTACACCTTC
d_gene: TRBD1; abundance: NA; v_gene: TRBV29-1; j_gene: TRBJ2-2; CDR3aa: CSVWTGSNTGELFF; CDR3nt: TGCAGCGTCTGGACAGGGTCGAACACCGGGGAGCTGTTTTTT
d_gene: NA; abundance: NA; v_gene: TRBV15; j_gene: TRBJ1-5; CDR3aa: CATSPGLGGNQPQHF; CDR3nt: TGTGCCACATCACCGGGACTCGGAGGCAATCAGCCCCAGCATTTT
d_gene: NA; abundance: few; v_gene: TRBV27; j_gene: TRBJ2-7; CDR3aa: CASRGRASYEQYF; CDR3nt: TGTGCCAGCAGGGGCCGGGCTTCCTACGAGCAGTACTTC
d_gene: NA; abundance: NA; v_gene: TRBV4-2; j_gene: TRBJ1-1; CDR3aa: CASSQERGGTEAFF; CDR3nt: TGTGCCAGCAGCCAAGAAAGGGGGGGCACTGAAGCTTTCTTT
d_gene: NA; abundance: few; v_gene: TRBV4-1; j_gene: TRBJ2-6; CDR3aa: CASSPSPSSGANVLTF; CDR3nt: TGCGCCAGCAGCCCAAGCCCGTCCTCTGGGGCCAACGTCCTGACTTTC